This T cell receptor (beta chain) was sequenced during a study of cytomegalovirus exposure and HLA in healthy donors. Trimming at V came to 0 bases and at J to 6 bases, leaving 8 bases not matched to a gene. There are 17 residues in the CDR3. Germline V gene data show CDR1 as LGHNA and CDR2 as YSLEER. In the PCR, 60 Vbeta and 13 Jbeta primers were used. The table came from immunoSEQ multiplex PCR; TCRdb's copy has only in-frame clones and leaves some out. In the table there are about 200,000 clones, around 80% of which are singletons. The sequence derives from a woman younger than 30 in good health and CMV-seronegative. Sequenced material: PBMCs. This sequence joins TRBV4-3 and TRBJ2-1; TRBD2 matches 10 bases. The CDR3 nucleotides are TGCGCCAGCAGCCAAGAAAGCGGACTAGCGGTACTCAATGAGCAGTTCTTC. It yields the protein CASSQESGLAVLNEQFF.